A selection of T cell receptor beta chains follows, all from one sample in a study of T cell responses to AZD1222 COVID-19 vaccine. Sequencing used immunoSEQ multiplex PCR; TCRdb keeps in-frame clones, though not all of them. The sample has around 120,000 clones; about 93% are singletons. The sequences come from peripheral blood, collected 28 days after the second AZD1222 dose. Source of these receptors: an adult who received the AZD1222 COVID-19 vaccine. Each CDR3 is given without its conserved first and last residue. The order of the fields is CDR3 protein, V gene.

CDR3aa: ASSPKGPDSYNEQF
v_gene: TRBV18

CDR3aa: AWSGPLGRGGGEQY
v_gene: TRBV30

CDR3aa: ASSFNDRYEQY
v_gene: TRBV5-8

CDR3aa: ASGFKVGGSEQY
v_gene: TRBV12-5

CDR3aa: ASSQALTYGYT
v_gene: TRBV4-3

CDR3aa: ASSLTGAGGEDTEAF
v_gene: TRBV23-1

CDR3aa: ASSYGLGGTTDTQY
v_gene: TRBV6-5

CDR3aa: ASSLGSVSGGSGNTIY
v_gene: TRBV7-8

CDR3aa: ASSIRTSGELGEQF
v_gene: TRBV4-1

CDR3aa: ASSLTLVGAQY
v_gene: TRBV7-2

CDR3aa: ASIPDTDYEQY
v_gene: TRBV7-2

CDR3aa: ASSSHRGPWTEAF
v_gene: TRBV3-1/TRBV3-2

CDR3aa: ASSEPGFTRDEQF
v_gene: TRBV10-2

CDR3aa: ASSLNTVPGTDTQY
v_gene: TRBV4-1

CDR3aa: AWSVVGSIGYT
v_gene: TRBV30

CDR3aa: ASSPLSGLGVIYEQY
v_gene: TRBV18

CDR3aa: ASSAGAGTDTQY
v_gene: TRBV5-1

CDR3aa: ASRERGDYNEQF
v_gene: TRBV27

CDR3aa: ASSQSRDRGRNTEAF
v_gene: TRBV16

CDR3aa: ASSSGTSGSDEQF
v_gene: TRBV7-9

CDR3aa: ASSYARQRVTEAF
v_gene: TRBV6-5

CDR3aa: ASSALAGGDTQY
v_gene: TRBV9

CDR3aa: ASSTLGGAQETQY
v_gene: TRBV5-1

CDR3aa: ASSLNSNQPQH
v_gene: TRBV12-3/TRBV12-4

CDR3aa: AISEGQGNYGYT
v_gene: TRBV10-3

CDR3aa: ASKIQGSPLYGYT
v_gene: TRBV6-5

CDR3aa: ASSLAWGGVHEQY
v_gene: TRBV7-2

CDR3aa: ASSLGQVNTEAF
v_gene: TRBV5-4

CDR3aa: SVEGGSGSLDEQF
v_gene: TRBV29-1

CDR3aa: ASSQDGGGYYGYT
v_gene: TRBV14

CDR3aa: ASSFNTNRGLNTEAF
v_gene: TRBV7-2

CDR3aa: ASSLVQGGGAEAF
v_gene: TRBV7-6

CDR3aa: ASSEYDEQF
v_gene: TRBV25-1

CDR3aa: ASSQDTGLNYYEQY
v_gene: TRBV4-3

CDR3aa: ASSDRQGFTRNQPQH
v_gene: TRBV6-1

CDR3aa: ATSDLIPSGSTDTQY
v_gene: TRBV24-1

CDR3aa: ASRSDGGTYNEQF
v_gene: TRBV19